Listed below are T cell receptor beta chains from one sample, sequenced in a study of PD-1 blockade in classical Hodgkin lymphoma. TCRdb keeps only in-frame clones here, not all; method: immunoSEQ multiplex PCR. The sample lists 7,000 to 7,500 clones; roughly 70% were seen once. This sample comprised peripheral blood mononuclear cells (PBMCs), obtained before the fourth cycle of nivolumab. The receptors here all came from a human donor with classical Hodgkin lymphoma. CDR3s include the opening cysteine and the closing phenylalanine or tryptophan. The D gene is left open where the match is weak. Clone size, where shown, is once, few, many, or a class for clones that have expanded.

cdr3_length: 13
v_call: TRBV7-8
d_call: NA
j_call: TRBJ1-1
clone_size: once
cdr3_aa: CASSFKQGTEAFF
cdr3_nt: TGTGCCAGCAGCTTCAAACAGGGAACTGAAGCTTTCTTT

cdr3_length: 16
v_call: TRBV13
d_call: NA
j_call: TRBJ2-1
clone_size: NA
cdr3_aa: CASSPGTAVLYNEQFF
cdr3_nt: TGTGCCAGCAGCCCCGGGACTGCAGTTCTCTACAATGAGCAGTTCTTC

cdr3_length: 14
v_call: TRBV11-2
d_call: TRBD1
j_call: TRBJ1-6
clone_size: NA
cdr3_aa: CASRLGTANSPLHF
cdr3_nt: TGTGCCAGCAGGTTGGGGACAGCCAATTCACCCCTCCACTTT

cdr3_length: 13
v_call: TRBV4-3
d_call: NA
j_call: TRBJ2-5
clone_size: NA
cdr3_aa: CASSRGWTETQYF
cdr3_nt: TGCGCCAGCAGCCGAGGGTGGACGGAGACCCAGTACTTC

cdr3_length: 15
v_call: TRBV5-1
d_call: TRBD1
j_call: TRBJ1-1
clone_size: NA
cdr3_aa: CASSSHRGRSTEAFF
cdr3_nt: TGCGCCAGCAGCTCCCACAGGGGTCGGAGTACTGAAGCTTTCTTT

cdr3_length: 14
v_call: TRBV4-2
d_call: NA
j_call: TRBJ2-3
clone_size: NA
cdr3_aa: CASSPDLSTDTQYF
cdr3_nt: TGTGCCAGCAGCCCGGACTTGAGCACAGATACGCAGTATTTT

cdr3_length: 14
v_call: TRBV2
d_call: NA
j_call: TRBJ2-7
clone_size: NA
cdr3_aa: CASRYRDRSYEQYF
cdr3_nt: TGTGCCAGCAGGTACCGGGACCGGTCCTACGAGCAGTACTTC

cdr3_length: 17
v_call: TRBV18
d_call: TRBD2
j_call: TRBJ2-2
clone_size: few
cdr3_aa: CASSPTGGARHTGELFF
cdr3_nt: TGTGCCAGCTCACCTACCGGGGGGGCGCGGCACACCGGGGAGCTGTTTTTT

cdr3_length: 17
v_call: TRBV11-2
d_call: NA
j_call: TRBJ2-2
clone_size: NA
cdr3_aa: CASSSSWGARYTGELFF
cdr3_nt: TGTGCCAGCAGCTCGAGTTGGGGGGCGCGGTACACCGGGGAGCTGTTTTTT

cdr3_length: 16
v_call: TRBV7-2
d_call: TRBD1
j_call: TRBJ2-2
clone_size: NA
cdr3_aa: CASSSGTALNTGELFF
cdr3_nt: TGTGCCAGCAGCTCCGGGACAGCTCTCAACACCGGGGAGCTGTTTTTT

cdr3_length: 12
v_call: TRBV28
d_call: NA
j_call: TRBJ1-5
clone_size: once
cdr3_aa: CASNVGRGGGHF
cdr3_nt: TGTGCCAGCAACGTGGGGCGGGGAGGAGGGCATTTT

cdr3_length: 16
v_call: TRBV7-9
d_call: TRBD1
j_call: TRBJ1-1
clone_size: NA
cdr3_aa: CASSFNPGGVNTEAFF
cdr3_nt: TGTGCCAGCAGCTTCAATCCAGGGGGGGTGAACACTGAAGCTTTCTTT

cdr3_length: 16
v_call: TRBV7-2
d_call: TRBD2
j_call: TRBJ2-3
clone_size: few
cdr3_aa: CASSSGLAGLTDTQYF
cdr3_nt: TGTGCCAGCAGCTCAGGACTAGCGGGTCTAACAGATACGCAGTATTTT

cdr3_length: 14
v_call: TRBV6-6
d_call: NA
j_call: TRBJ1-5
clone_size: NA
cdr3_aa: CASSHRGFGQPQHF
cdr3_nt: TGTGCCAGCAGTCACCGGGGATTTGGTCAGCCCCAGCATTTT

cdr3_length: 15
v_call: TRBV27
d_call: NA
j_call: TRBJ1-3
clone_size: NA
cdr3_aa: CASSYDGLSGNTIYF
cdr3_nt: TGTGCCAGCAGTTACGACGGACTCTCTGGAAACACCATATATTTT

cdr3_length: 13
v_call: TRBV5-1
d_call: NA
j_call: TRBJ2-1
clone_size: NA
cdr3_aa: CASSPGPGQEQFF
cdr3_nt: TGCGCCAGCAGCCCGGGGCCGGGCCAAGAGCAGTTCTTC

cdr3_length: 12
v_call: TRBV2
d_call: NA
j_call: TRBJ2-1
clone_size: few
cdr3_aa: CASSGADNEQFF
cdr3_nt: TGTGCCAGCAGTGGAGCGGACAATGAGCAGTTCTTC

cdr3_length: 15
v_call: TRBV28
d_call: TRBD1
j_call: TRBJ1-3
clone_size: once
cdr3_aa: CASSLPTGMRNTIYF
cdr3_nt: TGTGCCAGCAGTTTACCGACAGGGATGAGAAACACCATATATTTT

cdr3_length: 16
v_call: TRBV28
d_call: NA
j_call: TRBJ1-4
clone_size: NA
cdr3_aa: CASSFSATGLSEKLFF
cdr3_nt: TGTGCCAGCAGTTTTTCAGCCACAGGGTTGAGTGAAAAACTGTTTTTT

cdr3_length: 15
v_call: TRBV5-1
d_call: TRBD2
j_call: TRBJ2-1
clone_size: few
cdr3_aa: CASSSGLADRDEQFF
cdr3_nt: TGCGCCAGCAGCTCGGGACTAGCGGACAGGGATGAGCAGTTCTTC

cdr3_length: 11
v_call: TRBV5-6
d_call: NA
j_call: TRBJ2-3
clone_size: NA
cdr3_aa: CASRYHDTQYF
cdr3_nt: TGTGCCAGCAGATACCATGATACGCAGTATTTT

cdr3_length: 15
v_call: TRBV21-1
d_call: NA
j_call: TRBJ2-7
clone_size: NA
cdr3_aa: CASSVKGAWGYEQYF
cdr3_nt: TGTGCCAGCAGCGTAAAAGGGGCGTGGGGCTACGAGCAGTACTTC

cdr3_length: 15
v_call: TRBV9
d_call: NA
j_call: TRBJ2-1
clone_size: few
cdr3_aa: CASTQLEGTYNEQFF
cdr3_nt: TGTGCCAGCACCCAACTAGAAGGAACCTACAATGAGCAGTTCTTC

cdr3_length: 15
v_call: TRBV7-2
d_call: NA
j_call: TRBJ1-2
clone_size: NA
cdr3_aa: CASSLGGGTNYGYTF
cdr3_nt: TGTGCCAGCAGCTTAGGCGGCGGAACTAACTATGGCTACACCTTC

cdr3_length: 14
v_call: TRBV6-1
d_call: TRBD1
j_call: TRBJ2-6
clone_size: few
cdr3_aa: CASEDRGNTNVLTF
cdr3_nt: TGTGCCAGCGAGGACAGGGGGAATACCAACGTCCTGACTTTC

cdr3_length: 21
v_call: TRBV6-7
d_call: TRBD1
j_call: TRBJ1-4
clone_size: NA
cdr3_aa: CASSYSGPLVRGRLKGEKLFF
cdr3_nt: TGTGCCAGCAGTTACTCAGGCCCCCTCGTCAGGGGGCGATTGAAAGGGGAAAAACTGTTTTTT

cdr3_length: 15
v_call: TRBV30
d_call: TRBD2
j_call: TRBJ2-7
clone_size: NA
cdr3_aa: CACVSSGRVSYEQYF
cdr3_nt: TGTGCCTGCGTGTCTAGCGGGAGGGTCTCCTACGAGCAGTACTTC

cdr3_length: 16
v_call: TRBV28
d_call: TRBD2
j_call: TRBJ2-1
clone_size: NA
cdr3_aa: CASGTVAIGLAVEQFF
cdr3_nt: TGTGCCAGCGGTACTGTTGCCATTGGGCTAGCGGTTGAGCAGTTCTTC

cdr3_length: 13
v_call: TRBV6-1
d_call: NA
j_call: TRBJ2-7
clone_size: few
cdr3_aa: CASSLMEGVEQYF
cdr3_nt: TGTGCCAGCAGTCTAATGGAGGGAGTCGAGCAGTACTTC

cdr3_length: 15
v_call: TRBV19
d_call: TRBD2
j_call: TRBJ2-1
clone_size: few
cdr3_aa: CASSIGLAGVDEQFF
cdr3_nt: TGTGCCAGTAGTATTGGGCTAGCGGGAGTGGATGAGCAGTTCTTC

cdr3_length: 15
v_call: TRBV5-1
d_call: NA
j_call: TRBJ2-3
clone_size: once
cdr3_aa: CASSLGGVSTDTQYF
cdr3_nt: TGCGCCAGCAGCTTGGGCGGGGTGAGCACAGATACGCAGTATTTT

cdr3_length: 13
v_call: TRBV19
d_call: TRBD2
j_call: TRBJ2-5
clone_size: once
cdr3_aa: CASTSGTKETQYF
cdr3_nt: TGTGCCAGTACTTCCGGGACTAAAGAGACCCAGTACTTC

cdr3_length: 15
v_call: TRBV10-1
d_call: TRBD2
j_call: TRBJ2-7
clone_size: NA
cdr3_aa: CASSEGTSERYEQYF
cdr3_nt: TGCGCCAGCAGTGAGGGGACTAGCGAGAGGTACGAGCAGTACTTC

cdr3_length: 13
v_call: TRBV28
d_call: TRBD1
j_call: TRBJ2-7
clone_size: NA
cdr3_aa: CASRTGTAYEQYF
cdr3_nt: TGTGCCAGCAGAACCGGGACAGCCTACGAGCAGTACTTC

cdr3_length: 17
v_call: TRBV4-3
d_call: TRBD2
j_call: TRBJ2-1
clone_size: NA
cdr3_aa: CASSQTSGRAEYNEQFF
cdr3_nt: TGCGCCAGCAGCCAGACTAGCGGGAGGGCCGAATACAATGAGCAGTTCTTC

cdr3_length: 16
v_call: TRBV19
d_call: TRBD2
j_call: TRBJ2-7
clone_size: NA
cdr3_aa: CASSPLAGGPEDEQYF
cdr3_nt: TGTGCCAGTAGTCCTCTAGCGGGAGGACCTGAGGACGAGCAGTACTTC

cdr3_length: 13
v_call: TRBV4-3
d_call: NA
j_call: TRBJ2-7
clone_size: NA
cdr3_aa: CASSQDAGSEQYF
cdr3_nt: TGCGCCAGCAGCCAAGATGCGGGGTCCGAGCAGTACTTC

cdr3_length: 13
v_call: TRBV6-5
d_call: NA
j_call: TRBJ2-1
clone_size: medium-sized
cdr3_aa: CASSYSNVNEQFF
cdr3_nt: TGTGCCAGCAGTTACTCTAATGTAAATGAGCAGTTCTTC

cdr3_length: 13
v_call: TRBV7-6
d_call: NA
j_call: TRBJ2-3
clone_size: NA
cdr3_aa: CASSLVGTDTQYF
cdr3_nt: TGTGCCAGCAGCTTAGTAGGTACAGATACGCAGTATTTT

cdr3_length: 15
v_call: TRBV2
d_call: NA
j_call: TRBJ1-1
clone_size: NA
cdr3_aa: CASSEGETEATEAFF
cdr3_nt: TGTGCCAGCAGTGAAGGGGAGACAGAAGCAACTGAAGCTTTCTTT

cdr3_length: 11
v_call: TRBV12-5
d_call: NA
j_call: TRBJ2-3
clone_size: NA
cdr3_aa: CASAIADTQYF
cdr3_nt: TGTGCTAGTGCCATCGCAGATACGCAGTATTTT

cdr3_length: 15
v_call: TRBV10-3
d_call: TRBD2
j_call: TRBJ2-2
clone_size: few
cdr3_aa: CASKPGLADTGELFF
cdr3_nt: TGTGCCTCCAAACCGGGACTAGCGGACACCGGGGAGCTGTTTTTT